Following are 12 T cell receptor beta chains from one sample sequenced in a study of CD8 T cells in ankylosing spondylitis. In TCRdb, the 5' RACE reads were re-called with MiXCR into one record per CDR3 protein. This sample yields fewer than 350,000 distinct CDR3 sequences, of which 11% are seen a single time; more than 7% belongs to the top ten. The sequenced sample was blood, either unsorted or a sorted T cell fraction (not recorded which). The receptors stem from a female donor with ankylosing spondylitis or in good health (not recorded which).

The V call is TRBV5-1, the J call TRBJ1-2; no reliable D call. The CDR3 has 13 amino acids. V lost 4 bases and J 4 bases, leaving 11 bases between the germline ends. Per germline, CDR1 SGHRS and CDR2 YFSETQ. This CDR3 is CASSQAPSYGYTF. Written as DNA, the CDR3 is TGCGCCAGCAGCCAAGCTCCGAGCTATGGCTACACCTTC.

There are many counts of this clonotype. CDR3 DNA sequence: TGCGCCAGCAGCTTGTGGGACAGTGGCTCCTACGAGCAGTACTTC. Its protein product is CASSLWDSGSYEQYF. V and J are TRBV5-1 and TRBJ2-7, with 7 bases aligning to TRBD1. This CDR3 region has 15 residues. The V and J ends lost 1 base and 0 bases, in that order; junction bases with no gene match: 4. The germline V gene encodes CDR1 SGHRS and CDR2 YFSETQ. Based on the CDR3 plus reference TRBV5-1 and TRBJ2-7, the full variable domain is KAGVTQTPRYLIKTRGQQVTLSCSPISGHRSVSWYQQTPGQGLQFLFEYFSETQRNKGNFPGRFSGRQFSNSRSEMNVSTLELGDSALYLCASSLWDSGSYEQYFGPGTRLTVT.

This clonotype was detected only a few times. A clone one base away is much larger, so this may be a read error. V usage is TRBV20-1 and J usage is TRBJ1-2, with D maybe TRBD1 (5 bases). This CDR3 has 12 residues. From germline, CDR1 is DFQATT and CDR2 SNEGSKA (reference sequence). This CDR3 reads CSPKWGDHGYPF. The CDR3 bases are TGCAGTCCTAAATGGGGCGACCATGGCTACCCCTTC.

This clonotype was counted many times. The chain links TRBV20-1 to TRBJ1-2; TRBD1 aligns across 9 bases. The J segment lost 8 bases and the V segment lost 5 bases, leaving 6 bases of the junction unmatched. The germline V gene encodes CDR1 DFQATT and CDR2 SNEGSKA (reference sequence). The CDR3 has 12 residues. The CDR3 DNA follows: TGCAGTGCTGCCCGGGACAGGGAAGGCTACACCTTC. This encodes CSAARDREGYTF.

This clonotype was counted at least ten times. V usage is TRBV12-3 or TRBV12-4 and J usage is TRBJ2-2; 8 bases line up with TRBD2. The CDR3 is made up of 16 amino acids. With V trimmed by 6 bases and J by 4 bases, 10 bases remained unmatched. DNA for the CDR3: TGTGCCAGCAGACCTCAAGCGGGAGTGATCACCGGGGAGCTGTTTTTT. Amino acid sequence: CASRPQAGVITGELFF.

This CDR3 reads CASSHSGGLVETQYF. The CDR3 nucleotides read TGTGCCAGCAGCCACTCAGGGGGCCTGGTAGAGACCCAGTACTTC. V and J are TRBV11-3 and TRBJ2-5; 8 nucleotides agree with TRBD1. Trimming at V came to 5 bases and at J to 4 bases, leaving 9 bases not matched to a gene. Germline CDR1 reads SGHNT; CDR2 reads YENEEA. The CDR3 sequence is 15 residues long.

The sample holds a few counts of this clonotype. The gene calls are TRBV3-1 and TRBJ1-4; D not certain. Germline loops: CDR1 LGHDT, CDR2 YNNKEL (reference sequence). The CDR3 has 14 amino acids. V dropped 3 bases and J dropped 3 bases, with 8 bases sitting between them. The CDR3 DNA reads as TGTGCCAGCAGCCATCGGGGTCCTAATGAAAAACTGTTTTTT. It encodes CASSHRGPNEKLFF.

This clonotype occurred many times. This chain uses TRBV10-3 with TRBJ2-6; D remains ambiguous. The CDR3 length is 17 residues. Trimming left V 0 bases short and J 0 bases short, with 9 bases between. The germline gives CDR1 ENHRY, CDR2 SYGVKD. The CDR3 loop is CAISESVGYSGANVLTF. CDR3 nucleotide sequence: TGTGCCATCAGTGAGTCTGTGGGTTACTCTGGGGCCAACGTCCTGACTTTC.

This clonotype was found many times. V is TRBV27 and J is TRBJ2-3, with 7 bases fitting TRBD2. With 8 bases clipped from V and 2 bases from J, the junction kept 4 bases outside the gene matches. CDR1 and CDR2 from the germline V gene are MNHEY and SMNVEV (reference sequence). The CDR3 runs 13 residues. CDR3 amino acids: CASRERDTDTQYF. CDR3 sequence (DNA): TGTGCCAGCCGCGAGCGGGACACAGATACGCAGTATTTT.

The genes are TRBV28 and TRBJ2-2, with D perhaps TRBD1 or TRBD2 (6 bases each). CDR3 size: 14 residues. The germline CDR1 and CDR2 sequences are MDHEN and SYDVKM. The V and J ends lost 7 bases and 7 bases respectively, with 16 bases between them. The chain's CDR3 is CASKFEGGGGELFF. The CDR3 DNA reads TGTGCCAGCAAGTTTGAGGGGGGCGGCGGGGAGCTGTTTTTT.

This clonotype was observed many times. The chain uses TRBV10-3 and TRBJ2-3, with 7 bases that match TRBD1. V lost 4 bases, J lost 1 base, and 2 bases stayed unmatched. The germline V gene has CDR1 ENHRY and CDR2 SYGVKD. There are 14 residues in the CDR3. CDR3 sequence reads: CAISAGQGTDTQYF. The CDR3 coding sequence is TGTGCCATCAGTGCCGGACAGGGCACAGATACGCAGTATTTT.

In its sample, this clonotype was seen many times. This sequence joins TRBV12-3 or TRBV12-4 and TRBJ1-5, with 7 bases that match TRBD1. After removal of 4 bases from V and 5 bases from J, the junction contained 5 bases not matched to a gene. The length of the CDR3 is 14 residues. DNA for the CDR3: TGTGCCAGCAGTTACCGGGACAGTCATCAGCCCCAGCATTTT. Translation: CASSYRDSHQPQHF.